Listed here are 27 T cell receptor beta chains from one sample, sequenced in a study of blood T cell repertoires in COVID-19. Assay used: immunoSEQ multiplex PCR; TCRdb lists only in-frame clones, some missing. The table includes tens of thousands of clones, roughly four fifths detected once. The sequencing input was peripheral blood. The receptors shown here come from a man over 45 with active or convalescent COVID-19.

This clone turned up a few times. The chain employs TRBV11-3 and TRBJ2-3, with D tentatively TRBD1 (6 bases). Germline CDR1 is SGHNT and CDR2 is YENEEA. V was trimmed by 1 base and J by 6 bases, leaving 8 bases between them. CDR3 length equals 13 residues. The CDR3: CASSLGQGDTQYF. The CDR3 DNA follows: TGTGCCAGCAGCTTAGGGCAGGGGGATACGCAGTATTTT.

The chain combines TRBV15 with TRBJ1-5, with TRBD1 identical over 9 bases. The CDR3 length is 17 residues. The V gene's germline CDR1 is LNHNV and CDR2 YYDKDF (reference sequence). V was clipped by 5 bases and J by 6 bases; unmatched bases: 14. CDR3 residues: CATSGGTGSSKSQPQHF. CDR3 nucleotide sequence: TGTGCCACCAGCGGCGGGACAGGGTCTAGTAAAAGTCAGCCCCAGCATTTT.

The J gene is TRBJ1-1, the V gene TRBV28, with a weak D call TRBD1 (6 bases). Trimming removed 5 bases from V and 4 bases from J, with 17 bases in between. The CDR3 has 15 amino acids. Per the germline V gene, CDR1 is MDHEN and CDR2 is SYDVKM. CDR3 bases: TGTGCCAGCAGTGTAGCAGGGGCAGGAGGCACTGAAGCTTTCTTT. Encoded protein: CASSVAGAGGTEAFF.

The chain carries TRBV28 and TRBJ2-7; 11 positions agree with TRBD1. The junction had 4 bases not matched to a gene; V was cut back by 5 bases and J by 7 bases. The germline gives CDR1 MDHEN, CDR2 SYDVKM. The CDR3 is 13 residues long. CDR3 DNA sequence: TGTGCCAGCAGTGGACAGGGGGCGGGGGAGCAGTACTTC. Its protein product is CASSGQGAGEQYF.

The genes are TRBV27 and TRBJ2-5, with 7 bases aligning to TRBD2. Germline loops: CDR1 MNHEY, CDR2 SMNVEV (reference sequence). The V gene end was trimmed by 10 bases and the J gene end by 1 base; junction bases not matched to a gene: 6. The CDR3 consists of 13 residues. The CDR3 region is CANNGLVQETQYF. Here the CDR3 DNA reads TGTGCCAACAACGGACTAGTCCAAGAGACCCAGTACTTC.

The table lists this clone with a few counts. The J gene is TRBJ1-1, the V gene TRBV11-2; TRBD1 matches 7 bases. Unmatched junction bases numbered 1, after V lost 0 bases and J lost 3 bases. Germline CDR1 and CDR2: SGHAT and FQNNGV. CDR3 length: 14 residues. CDR3 amino acids: CASSLEQGDTEAFF. As DNA, the CDR3 is TGTGCCAGCAGCTTAGAGCAGGGGGACACTGAAGCTTTCTTT.

The J gene is TRBJ1-1, the V gene TRBV29-1; tentative D call: TRBD1 (6 bases). The CDR3 runs 13 residues. V lost 2 bases to trimming and J lost 1 base, with 8 bases between them. In germline, CDR1 is SQVTM, CDR2 ANQGSEA. CDR3 residues: CSVEQTGNTEAFF. The CDR3 region has the DNA TGCAGCGTTGAACAGACAGGGAACACTGAAGCTTTCTTT. The variable domain in full, with the rest retrieved from reference TRBV29-1 and TRBJ1-1, is SAVISQKPSRDICQRGTSLTIQCQVDSQVTMMFWYRQQPGQSLTLIATANQGSEATYESGFVIDKFPISRPNLTFSTLTVSNMSPEDSSIYLCSVEQTGNTEAFFGQGTRLTVV.

The chain is built from TRBV6-5 and TRBJ1-6; tentatively, D is TRBD1 (6 bases). This CDR3 is built from 14 residues. The V gene's germline CDR1 is MNHEY and CDR2 SVGAGI. V lost 1 base and J lost 5, with 6 bases in between. CDR3: CASSYWTDNSPLHF. The CDR3 DNA is TGTGCCAGCAGTTACTGGACAGATAATTCACCCCTCCACTTT.

V gene TRBV7-2 combines with J gene TRBJ2-5, with D unresolved. CDR3 length equals 11 residues. Germline V gene data show CDR1 as SGHTA and CDR2 as FQGNSA. Deletions cut 5 bases from V and 4 bases from J, with 5 bases between. The CDR3 DNA is TGTGCCAGCAGCGAGGCAGAGACCCAGTACTTC. The encoded protein is CASSEAETQYF.

This clone was seen more than once but under ten times. CDR3 DNA sequence: TGTGCCAGCAGCGAGCGACAGGGGGCATCAGGGGAGCTGTTTTTT. Encoded protein: CASSERQGASGELFF. The gene calls are TRBV9 and TRBJ2-2, with TRBD1 identical over 10 bases. With V trimmed by 3 bases and J by 8 bases, 7 bases remained unmatched. Per germline, CDR1 SGDLS and CDR2 YYNGEE. This CDR3 has 15 residues.

This chain uses TRBV10-1 with TRBJ1-1; D not certain. Germline CDR1 and CDR2: WNHNN and SYGVQD (reference sequence). The CDR3 is 15 residues long. V was shortened by 3 bases and J by 0 bases, with 11 bases between the two germline ends. CDR3 coding DNA: TGCGCCAGCAGTGAAGCGGGGAGTATGAACACTGAAGCTTTCTTT. Translation: CASSEAGSMNTEAFF.

This clone was picked up one time. The chain couples TRBV24-1 to TRBJ2-5; TRBD2 aligns across 11 bases. The CDR3 runs to 17 residues. Germline loops: CDR1 KGHDR, CDR2 SFDVKD. Trimming took 4 bases from V and 5 from J; bases not matched to a gene: 11. Here the CDR3 DNA reads TGTGCCACCAGTGAAGGAGCCTCCGGGACTAGCGGCGAGACCCAGTACTTC. This sequence encodes CATSEGASGTSGETQYF.

The gene calls are TRBV7-9 and TRBJ2-2; 8 nucleotides agree with TRBD1. Germline V lookup: CDR1 SEHNR, CDR2 FQNEAQ (reference sequence). This CDR3 contains 13 residues. V trimming: 8 bases; J trimming: 4 bases; junction bases outside the gene matches: 3. The CDR3, as DNA: TGTGCCAGCGGGGACAGGACCACCGGGGAGCTGTTTTTT. Protein: CASGDRTTGELFF.

The chain employs TRBV6-2 or TRBV6-3 and TRBJ2-3; 10 nucleotides agree with TRBD2. V trimming: 2 bases; J trimming: 4 bases; junction bases outside the gene matches: 3. The CDR3 length is 15 residues. Germline lookup yields CDR1 MNHEY and CDR2 SVGEGT. The CDR3 DNA reads as TGTGCCAGCAGTTACGATAGCGGGGGGTCAGATACGCAGTATTTT. It translates to CASSYDSGGSDTQYF.

This clone has just a few counts. The J gene is TRBJ1-1, the V gene TRBV19; possibly TRBD1 for D (5 bases). Germline CDR1 reads LNHDA; CDR2 reads SQIVND (reference sequence). The CDR3 covers 11 residues. The CDR3 DNA sequence: TGTGCTACGGGGGGGAACACTGAAGCTTTCTTT. Residues: CATGGNTEAFF.

The genes are TRBV3-1 (or the pseudogene TRBV3-2) and TRBJ2-3; D is possibly TRBD1 (5 bases). The V end was cut by 2 bases, the J end by 6 bases, with 9 bases between. The CDR3 contains 13 residues. Germline values: CDR1 LGHDT, CDR2 YNNKEL (reference sequence). CDR3 amino acids: CASSQSGPDTQYF. The CDR3 DNA reads as TGTGCCAGCAGCCAATCAGGGCCCGATACGCAGTATTTT.

The chain has TRBV28 and TRBJ1-2; TRBD1 aligns across 11 bases. The trim removed 7 bases at V and 3 bases at J, leaving 7 bases unmatched. This CDR3 has 15 residues. Germline values: CDR1 MDHEN, CDR2 SYDVKM. The CDR3 reads CASTTGQGVDYGYTF. The CDR3, as DNA: TGTGCCAGCACAACGGGACAGGGGGTCGACTATGGCTACACCTTC.

V usage is TRBV7-2 and J usage is TRBJ1-2, with 8 bases lining up with TRBD1. Losses at the gene ends were 11 bases for V and 7 bases for J; bases not matched to a gene: 9. Per the germline V gene, CDR1 is SGHTA and CDR2 is FQGNSA. CDR3 size: 12 residues. In nucleotides, the CDR3 is TGTGCCGGTAGACAGGGGATAGGTGGCTACACCTTC. It specifies CAGRQGIGGYTF.

V is TRBV5-1 and J is TRBJ1-4, with 8 bases matching TRBD1. V shed 4 bases and J 8 bases; nucleotides not matched to a gene: 13. The CDR3 extends over 16 amino acids. CDR1 is SGHRS and CDR2 is YFSETQ in the germline V gene. The CDR3 is CASSDTIGQGGEKLFF. In DNA form, the CDR3 reads TGCGCCAGCAGCGATACTATTGGACAGGGTGGGGAAAAACTGTTTTTT.

This chain links TRBV6-5 with TRBJ1-3, with a possible D match to TRBD1 (6 bases). Germline V gene lookup returns CDR1 MNHEY and CDR2 SVGAGI. Trimming took 10 bases from V and 0 from J, leaving 16 bases between them. CDR3 length equals 15 residues. CDR3 residues: CATSPGHGSGNTIYF. The CDR3 region has the DNA TGTGCCACTTCACCGGGACACGGCTCTGGAAACACCATATATTTT.

V gene TRBV19 combines with J gene TRBJ2-2; tentative D call: TRBD2 (6 bases). Germline lookup yields CDR1 LNHDA and CDR2 SQIVND (reference sequence). The CDR3 covers 16 residues. Trimming removed 1 base from V and 3 bases from J, with 12 bases in between. The CDR3 coding sequence is TGTGCCAGTAGTATAGTCGGGGGTACTGACACCGGGGAGCTGTTTTTT. Its protein product is CASSIVGGTDTGELFF.

The chain has TRBV3-1 (or the pseudogene TRBV3-2) and TRBJ1-1; 8 positions match TRBD1. The germline gives CDR1 LGHDT, CDR2 YNNKEL (reference sequence). J gave up 3 bases and V 4 bases, and 4 bases lay outside the gene matches. The CDR3 loop spans 14 amino acids. The CDR3: CASSLTGGDTEAFF. The DNA for the CDR3 is TGTGCCAGCAGCCTCACAGGGGGGGACACTGAAGCTTTCTTT.

J is TRBJ1-2 and V is TRBV6-2 or TRBV6-3, with D perhaps TRBD1 (6 bases). Deletions cut 4 bases from V and 4 bases from J, with 10 bases between. The CDR3 sequence is 13 residues long. Germline assignment: CDR1 MNHEY and CDR2 SVGEGT. The CDR3 bases are TGTGCCAGCAGTTCTCCAGGGGTCTATGGCTACACCTTC. Residues: CASSSPGVYGYTF.

The CDR3 region is CASSWDGSSYNEQFF. CDR3 coding DNA: TGTGCCAGCAGCTGGGACGGGAGCTCCTACAATGAGCAGTTCTTC. The chain couples TRBV2 to TRBJ2-1; possible D gene TRBD2, 6 bases. V was clipped by 6 bases and J by 0 bases, with 12 bases between them. CDR3 length: 15 amino acids. Germline assignment: CDR1 SNHLY and CDR2 FYNNEI.

The rearrangement joins TRBV5-4 to TRBJ2-5; 10 nucleotides align to TRBD1. The CDR3 extends over 15 amino acids. The germline V gene has CDR1 SGHNT and CDR2 YYREEE (reference sequence). V gave up 7 bases and J gave up 1 base; unmatched junction bases: 7. CDR3 in DNA: TGTGCCAGCTCGGGGACAGGGGCCCTCCAAGAGACCCAGTACTTC. It specifies CASSGTGALQETQYF.

On this clone: The germline gene is not matched at one end of the junction; a read error may be the cause. The chain has TRBV13 and TRBJ2-3; TRBD2 might be the D (5 bases). CDR1 and CDR2 (germline): PRHDT, FYEKMQ (reference sequence). The CDR3 covers 16 residues. The CDR3: CASSPPSGLHTDTQYF. The CDR3 DNA sequence: TGTGCCAGCAGCCCCCCCAGCGGACTGCACACAGATACGCAATATTTT.

The J gene is TRBJ2-5, the V gene TRBV28; D possibly corresponds to TRBD2 (5 bases). V was pared by 7 bases and J by 0 bases, with 15 bases between. Germline V gene lookup returns CDR1 MDHEN and CDR2 SYDVKM. The CDR3 covers 15 residues. CDR3 DNA: TGTGCCAGCACCCCCCTCCAGCGGTACCAAGAGACCCAGTACTTC. As protein: CASTPLQRYQETQYF.